A selection of T cell receptor beta chains follows, all from one sample in a study of control samples from healthy donors and cancer patients. The repertoire was sequenced with immunoSEQ multiplex PCR; TCRdb's copy has only in-frame clones and lacks some. The table lists fewer than 200,000 clones, more than 90% of them singletons. The sequenced material came from blood. The origin of the receptors is a man younger than 40 in good health. Both conserved end residues are part of each CDR3. D genes are given only for firm matches. A clone size is listed for some rows: how often the clone was seen (once, few, many), or a class if it is expanded.

clone size	V gene	J gene	D gene	CDR3 protein	CDR3 DNA
NA	TRBV5-5	TRBJ2-7	TRBD1	CASSPGTGLNEQYF	TGTGCCAGCAGCCCCGGGACAGGGCTTAACGAGCAGTACTTC
NA	TRBV7-9	TRBJ2-7	TRBD2	CASQNGGLAGEEQYF	TGTGCCAGCCAAAATGGAGGCCTAGCGGGAGAAGAGCAGTACTTC
NA	TRBV29-1	TRBJ2-3	NA	CSVIRLTSSTDTQYF	TGCAGCGTCATTAGGCTGACCTCTAGCACAGATACGCAGTATTTT
NA	TRBV29-1	TRBJ2-7	NA	CSVEDRQAESSYGQYF	TGCAGCGTTGAAGATAGACAGGCCGAAAGCTCCTACGGGCAGTACTTC
NA	TRBV15	TRBJ2-7	NA	CATSKIKGIEQYF	TGTGCCACCAGCAAGATCAAGGGGATCGAGCAGTACTTC
NA	TRBV7-6	TRBJ2-3	TRBD2	CASSLLAGGLEDTQYF	TGTGCCAGCAGCTTGCTAGCGGGGGGGCTCGAAGATACGCAGTATTTT
NA	TRBV5-8	TRBJ1-3	NA	CASSPGTRSGNTIYF	TGTGCCAGCAGCCCAGGGACAAGGTCTGGAAACACCATATATTTT
NA	TRBV3-1/TRBV3-2	TRBJ2-4	NA	CASSHSRQAMSKNIQYF	TGTGCCAGCAGCCATTCTCGACAGGCGATGTCCAAAAACATTCAGTACTTC
NA	TRBV3-1/TRBV3-2	TRBJ2-1	TRBD2	CASSPRGSGTFSNEQFF	TGTGCCAGCAGCCCTCGGGGGAGCGGGACGTTTAGCAATGAGCAGTTCTTC
few	TRBV24-1	TRBJ2-1	TRBD2	CATSTYTSGGGQKQFF	TGTGCCACCAGTACCTACACTAGCGGGGGGGGGCAGAAGCAGTTCTTC
once	TRBV19	TRBJ1-4	TRBD1	CASSSRQGAGATNEKLFF	TGTGCCAGTAGTTCCCGACAGGGGGCAGGGGCGACTAATGAAAAACTGTTTTTT
once	TRBV24-1	TRBJ1-2	NA	CATSDSGRSPNYGYTF	TGTGCCACCAGTGATTCCGGCAGGTCCCCTAACTATGGCTACACCTTC
NA	TRBV2	TRBJ2-2	NA	CASSERTENTGELFF	TGTGCCAGCAGTGAGAGGACAGAGAACACCGGGGAGCTGTTTTTT
NA	TRBV5-4	TRBJ2-1	TRBD2	CASSGLANEQFF	TGTGCCAGCAGCGGACTAGCCAATGAGCAGTTCTTC
NA	TRBV4-2	TRBJ1-6	NA	CASSQAGRVDSPLHF	TGTGCCAGCAGCCAAGCCGGGAGGGTGGATTCACCCCTCCACTTT
NA	TRBV19	TRBJ1-2	NA	CASSRGLNYGYTF	TGTGCCAGTAGTAGGGGACTTAACTATGGCTACACCTTC
NA	TRBV11-2	TRBJ2-3	NA	CASSLEGAGTDTQYF	TGTGCCAGCAGCTTAGAGGGCGCTGGCACAGATACGCAGTATTTT
NA	TRBV4-2	TRBJ1-2	TRBD1	CASSQRQGINYGYTF	TGTGCCAGCAGCCAGCGACAGGGGATAAACTATGGCTACACCTTC
NA	TRBV4-3	TRBJ2-2	TRBD1	CASSQDHRGTGELFF	TGCGCCAGCAGCCAAGATCACAGGGGCACCGGGGAGCTGTTTTTT
NA	TRBV4-1	TRBJ2-1	NA	CASSHPSGDEQFF	TGCGCCAGCAGCCATCCCAGCGGTGATGAGCAGTTCTTC
NA	TRBV4-1	TRBJ2-7	NA	CASSHSSHEQYF	TGCGCCAGCAGCCACTCTAGCCACGAGCAGTACTTC
NA	TRBV27	TRBJ2-5	NA	CASSGITQETQYF	TGTGCCAGCAGCGGCATCACCCAAGAGACCCAGTACTTC
NA	TRBV28	TRBJ1-3	NA	CASSLNEGNTIYF	TGTGCCAGCAGTTTGAACGAGGGAAACACCATATATTTT
NA	TRBV19	TRBJ1-6	NA	CASSIGNSLGRGSPLHF	TGTGCCAGTAGTATCGGGAATTCTCTGGGACGAGGATCACCCCTCCACTTT
NA	TRBV5-4	TRBJ2-5	NA	CASSFRRGTREETQYF	TGTGCCAGCAGCTTCCGGAGGGGGACCCGGGAAGAGACCCAGTACTTC
NA	TRBV2	TRBJ1-1	NA	CASSEVGHEAFF	TGTGCCAGCAGTGAGGTGGGACATGAAGCTTTCTTT
few	TRBV6-5	TRBJ1-2	NA	CASTGNYGYTF	TGTGCCAGTACAGGGAACTATGGCTACACCTTC
once	TRBV6-5	TRBJ2-7	NA	CASSPLYEQYF	TGTGCCAGCAGTCCCCTATACGAGCAGTACTTC
few	TRBV6-5	TRBJ1-1	NA	CASKWSGNTEAFF	TGTGCCAGCAAATGGTCGGGGAACACTGAAGCTTTCTTT
NA	TRBV18	TRBJ1-4	TRBD1	CASSPQPTGGSEKLFF	TGTGCCAGCTCACCGCAGCCGACAGGGGGAAGTGAAAAACTGTTTTTT
NA	TRBV27	TRBJ1-6	NA	CASRLEYNSPLHF	TGTGCCAGCAGACTAGAGTATAATTCACCCCTCCACTTT
NA	TRBV19	TRBJ1-4	NA	CASSNRERHEKLFF	TGTGCCAGTAGTAACAGGGAACGCCATGAAAAACTGTTTTTT
NA	TRBV9	TRBJ2-3	NA	CASSATIGTPRTDTQYF	TGTGCCAGCAGCGCCACAATCGGGACCCCGCGCACAGATACGCAGTATTTT
NA	TRBV12-5	TRBJ2-7	TRBD1	CASGGQGGIYEQYF	TGTGCTAGTGGGGGACAGGGAGGTATTTACGAGCAGTACTTC
NA	TRBV5-1	TRBJ1-1	NA	CASSPRGDTEAFF	TGCGCCAGCAGCCCGAGGGGGGACACTGAAGCTTTCTTT
NA	TRBV28	TRBJ2-5	NA	CASSSTSETQYF	TGTGCCAGCAGTTCCACCTCAGAGACCCAGTACTTC
NA	TRBV11-2	TRBJ2-1	NA	CASSSVGSARDEQFF	TGTGCCAGCAGCTCTGTCGGTAGCGCTAGGGATGAGCAGTTCTTC
NA	TRBV11-2	TRBJ2-7	TRBD2	CASSRTGLAAYEQYF	TGTGCCAGCAGCCGCACCGGGCTAGCGGCCTACGAGCAGTACTTC
NA	TRBV7-9	TRBJ1-2	TRBD1	CASSLENRGAGYTF	TGTGCCAGCAGCTTAGAGAACAGGGGAGCTGGCTACACCTTC
NA	TRBV7-2	TRBJ1-1	TRBD1	CASSLAQDRALNTEAFF	TGTGCCAGCAGCTTAGCGCAGGACAGGGCCTTGAACACTGAAGCTTTCTTT
NA	TRBV7-8	TRBJ2-3	NA	CASSGRDDRWTQYF	TGTGCCAGCAGCGGACGGGACGATCGATGGACGCAGTATTTT
NA	TRBV7-2	TRBJ1-1	NA	CASSLVRWQDGTEAFF	TGTGCCAGCAGCTTAGTTCGTTGGCAAGACGGGACTGAAGCTTTCTTT
NA	TRBV6-1	TRBJ2-7	NA	CASSEPPRIYEQYF	TGTGCCAGCAGTGAACCACCGAGAATCTACGAGCAGTACTTC
NA	TRBV5-4	TRBJ2-7	NA	CASSPRSGYEQYF	TGTGCCAGCAGCCCCAGGAGTGGTTACGAGCAGTACTTC
NA	TRBV7-9	TRBJ2-7	TRBD1	CASRGYRDRVYEQYF	TGTGCCAGCAGGGGATACCGGGACAGGGTGTACGAGCAGTACTTC
few	TRBV12-3/TRBV12-4	TRBJ2-1	NA	CASSWTGNEQFF	TGTGCCAGCAGTTGGACCGGCAATGAGCAGTTCTTC